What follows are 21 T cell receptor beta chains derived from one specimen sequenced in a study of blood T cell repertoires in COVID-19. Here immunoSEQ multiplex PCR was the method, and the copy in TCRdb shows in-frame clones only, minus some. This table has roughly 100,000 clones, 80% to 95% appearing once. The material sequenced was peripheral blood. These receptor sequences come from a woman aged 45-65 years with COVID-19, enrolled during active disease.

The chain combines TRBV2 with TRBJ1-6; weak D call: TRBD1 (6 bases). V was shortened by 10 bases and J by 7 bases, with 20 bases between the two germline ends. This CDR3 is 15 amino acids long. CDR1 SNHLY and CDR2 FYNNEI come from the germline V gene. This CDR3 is CATRGPGQGNSPLHF. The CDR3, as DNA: TGTGCCACCAGGGGCCCAGGGCAGGGGAATTCACCCCTCCACTTT.

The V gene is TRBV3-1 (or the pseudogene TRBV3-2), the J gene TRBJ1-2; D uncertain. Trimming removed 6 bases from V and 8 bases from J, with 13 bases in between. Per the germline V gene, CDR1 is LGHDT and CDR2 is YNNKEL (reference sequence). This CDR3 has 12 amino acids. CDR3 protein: CASREGLGGYTF. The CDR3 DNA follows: TGTGCCAGCAGGGAAGGACTAGGGGGCTACACCTTC.

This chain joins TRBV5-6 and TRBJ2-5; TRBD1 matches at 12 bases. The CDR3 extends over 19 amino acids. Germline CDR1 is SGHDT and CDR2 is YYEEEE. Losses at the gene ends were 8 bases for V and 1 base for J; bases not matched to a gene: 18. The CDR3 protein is CASFTHRDRGRLGQETQYF. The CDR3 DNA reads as TGTGCCAGTTTCACCCACCGGGACAGGGGGCGGTTAGGCCAAGAGACCCAGTACTTC.

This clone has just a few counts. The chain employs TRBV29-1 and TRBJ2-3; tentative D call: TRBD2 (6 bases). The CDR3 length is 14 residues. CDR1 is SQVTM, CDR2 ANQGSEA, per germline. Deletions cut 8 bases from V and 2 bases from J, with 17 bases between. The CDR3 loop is CSISRDLSTDTQYF. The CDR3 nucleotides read TGCAGCATAAGCCGGGACTTATCCACAGATACGCAGTATTTT.

The CDR3 loop is CASSPGTGIYGYTF. The CDR3 nucleotides are TGCGCCAGCAGCCCTGGGACAGGGATTTATGGCTACACCTTC. The chain recombines TRBV5-1 with TRBJ1-2; 9 nucleotides agree with TRBD1. Germline V CDR1 and CDR2: SGHRS, YFSETQ. Losses at the gene ends were 4 bases for V and 5 bases for J; bases not matched to a gene: 6. This CDR3 comprises 14 residues.

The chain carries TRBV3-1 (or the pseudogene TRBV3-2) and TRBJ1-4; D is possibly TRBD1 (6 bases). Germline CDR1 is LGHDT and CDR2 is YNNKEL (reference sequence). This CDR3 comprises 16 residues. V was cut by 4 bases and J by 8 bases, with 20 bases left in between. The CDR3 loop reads CASSRPGGAGGEKLFF. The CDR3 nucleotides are TGTGCCAGCAGCCGGCCTGGGGGGGCTGGAGGGGAAAAACTGTTTTTT.

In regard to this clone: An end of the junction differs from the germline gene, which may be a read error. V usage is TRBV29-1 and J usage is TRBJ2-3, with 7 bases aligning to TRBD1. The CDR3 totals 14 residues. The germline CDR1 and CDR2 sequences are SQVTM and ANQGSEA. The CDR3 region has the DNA TGCAGCGTGGAAGGACAGGTTAGCACAGATACGCAGTATTTT. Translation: CSVEGQVSTDTQYF.

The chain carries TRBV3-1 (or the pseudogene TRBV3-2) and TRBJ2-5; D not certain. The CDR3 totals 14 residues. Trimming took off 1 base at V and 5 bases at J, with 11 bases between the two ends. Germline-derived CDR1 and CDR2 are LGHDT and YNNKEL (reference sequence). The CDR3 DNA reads TGTGCCAGCAGCCAAGGGGCCGCACAGGAGACCCAGTACTTC. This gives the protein CASSQGAAQETQYF.

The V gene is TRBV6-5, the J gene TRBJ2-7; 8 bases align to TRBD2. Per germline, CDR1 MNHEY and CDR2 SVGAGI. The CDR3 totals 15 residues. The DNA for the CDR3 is TGTGTACACCTCCCGGGGGGGACTCCTAAATACGAGCAGTACGTC. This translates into CVHLPGGTPKYEQYV.

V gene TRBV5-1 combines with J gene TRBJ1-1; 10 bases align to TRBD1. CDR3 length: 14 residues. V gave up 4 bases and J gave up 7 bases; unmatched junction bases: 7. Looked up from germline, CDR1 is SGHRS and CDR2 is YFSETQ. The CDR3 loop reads CASSLGQGQGEAFF. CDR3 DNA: TGCGCCAGCAGCCTGGGACAGGGGCAGGGTGAAGCTTTCTTT.

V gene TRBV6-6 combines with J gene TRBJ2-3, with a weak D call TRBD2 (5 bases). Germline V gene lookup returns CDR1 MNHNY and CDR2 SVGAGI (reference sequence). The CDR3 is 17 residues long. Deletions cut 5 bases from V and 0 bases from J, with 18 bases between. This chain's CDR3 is CASSHTSTKTSTDTQYF. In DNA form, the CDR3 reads TGTGCCAGCAGTCACACTTCGACTAAAACTAGCACAGATACGCAGTATTTT.

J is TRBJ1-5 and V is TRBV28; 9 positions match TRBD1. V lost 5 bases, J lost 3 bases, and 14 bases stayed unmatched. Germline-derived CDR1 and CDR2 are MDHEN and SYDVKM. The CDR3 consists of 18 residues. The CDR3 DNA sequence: TGTGCCAGCAGTGTAGCCACCGGGACAGGGTCGCTCAATCAGCCCCAGCATTTT. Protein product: CASSVATGTGSLNQPQHF.

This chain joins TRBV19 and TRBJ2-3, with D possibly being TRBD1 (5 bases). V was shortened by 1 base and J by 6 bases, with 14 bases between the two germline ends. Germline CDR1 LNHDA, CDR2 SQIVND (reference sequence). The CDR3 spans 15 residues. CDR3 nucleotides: TGTGCCAGTAGTATAGGCTACAGGCCTTCTGATACGCAGTATTTT. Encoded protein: CASSIGYRPSDTQYF.

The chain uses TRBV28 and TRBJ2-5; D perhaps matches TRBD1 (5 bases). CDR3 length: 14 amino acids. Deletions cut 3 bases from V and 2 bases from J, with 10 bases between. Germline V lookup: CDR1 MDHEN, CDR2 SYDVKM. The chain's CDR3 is CASSLAGPQETQYF. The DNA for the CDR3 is TGTGCCAGCAGTTTGGCAGGGCCTCAAGAGACCCAGTACTTC.

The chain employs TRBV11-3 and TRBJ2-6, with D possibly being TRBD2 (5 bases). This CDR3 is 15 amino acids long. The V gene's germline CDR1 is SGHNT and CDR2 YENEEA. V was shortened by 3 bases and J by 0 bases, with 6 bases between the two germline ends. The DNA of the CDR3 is TGTGCCAGCAGCTTGGGGAGCTCTGGGGCCAACGTCCTGACTTTC. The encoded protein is CASSLGSSGANVLTF.

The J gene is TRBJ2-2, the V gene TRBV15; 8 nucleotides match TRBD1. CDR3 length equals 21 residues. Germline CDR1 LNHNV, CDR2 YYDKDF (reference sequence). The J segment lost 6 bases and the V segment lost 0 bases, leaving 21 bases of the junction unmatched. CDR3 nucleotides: TGTGCCACCAGCAGAGACCTATTCCGGGACAGGATGAGTGGAGTAGCCGGGGAGCTGTTTTTT. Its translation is CATSRDLFRDRMSGVAGELFF.

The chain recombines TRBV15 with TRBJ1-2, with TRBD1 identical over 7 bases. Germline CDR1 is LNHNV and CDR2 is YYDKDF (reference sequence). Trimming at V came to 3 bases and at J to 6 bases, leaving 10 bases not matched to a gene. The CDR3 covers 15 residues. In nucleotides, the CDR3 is TGTGCCACCAGCAGCTCTATACAGGGGTGGGATGGCTACACCTTC. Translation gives CATSSSIQGWDGYTF.

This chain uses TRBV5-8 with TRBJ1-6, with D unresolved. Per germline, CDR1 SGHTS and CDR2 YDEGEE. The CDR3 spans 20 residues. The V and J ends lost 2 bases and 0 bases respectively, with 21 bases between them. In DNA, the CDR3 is TGTGCCAGCAGCTTCTATTTCGGGGAAACCCAACACTCCTATAATTCACCCCTCCACTTT. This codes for CASSFYFGETQHSYNSPLHF.

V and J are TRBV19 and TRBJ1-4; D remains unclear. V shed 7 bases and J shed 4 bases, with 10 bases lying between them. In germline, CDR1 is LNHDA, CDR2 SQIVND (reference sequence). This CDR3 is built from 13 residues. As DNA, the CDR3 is TGTGCCAGTAAGCGATCTAGTAATGAAAAACTGTTTTTT. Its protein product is CASKRSSNEKLFF.

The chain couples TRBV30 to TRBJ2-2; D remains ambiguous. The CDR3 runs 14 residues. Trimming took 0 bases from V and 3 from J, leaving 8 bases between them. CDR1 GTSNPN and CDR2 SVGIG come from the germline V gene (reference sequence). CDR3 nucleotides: TGTGCCTGGAGTGTAAACACCTACACCGGGGAGCTGTTTTTT. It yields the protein CAWSVNTYTGELFF.

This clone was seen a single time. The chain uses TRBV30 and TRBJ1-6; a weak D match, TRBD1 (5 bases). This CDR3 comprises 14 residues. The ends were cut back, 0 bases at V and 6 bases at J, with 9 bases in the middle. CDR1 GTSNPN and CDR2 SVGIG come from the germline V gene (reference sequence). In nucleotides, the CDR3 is TGTGCCTGGAGTGTCGGAAGGGGTAATTCACCCCTCCACTTT. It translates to CAWSVGRGNSPLHF.